One sample yielded the 9 T cell receptor beta chains listed below, sequenced in a study of blood T cell repertoires in COVID-19. Sequenced by immunoSEQ multiplex PCR; TCRdb stores in-frame clones only, minus some. The table lists around 260,000 clones, 86% of them singletons. Sequencing was done on a sample of peripheral blood. The receptors were gathered from a man between 18 and 35 years old with active or convalescent COVID-19.

This chain uses TRBV11-3 with TRBJ2-2, with a possible D match to TRBD1 (5 bases). The V and J ends lost 3 bases and 8 bases respectively, with 13 bases between them. CDR1 SGHNT and CDR2 YENEEA come from the germline V gene. This CDR3 has 14 residues. As DNA, the CDR3 is TGTGCCAGCAGCTTCCAGGGCGAAGGGGGGGAGCTGTTTTTT. Amino acids: CASSFQGEGGELFF.

The V call is TRBV12-1, the J call TRBJ1-5; the D call TRBD1 from the table was never checked on the DNA. TRBV12-1 is a listed pseudogene. The CDR3 has 14 amino acids. The CDR3, as DNA: TGTGCCAGCAGCGGGACACAGGTTATAGGGCCCCAGCATTTT. The encoded protein is CASSGTQVIGPQHF.

The chain couples TRBV7-9 to TRBJ1-1, with no clear D. Germline assignment: CDR1 SEHNR and CDR2 FQNEAQ (reference sequence). Deletions cut 5 bases from V and 0 bases from J, with 7 bases between. This CDR3 spans 13 amino acids. The CDR3 reads CASSPLMNTEAFF. CDR3 nucleotides: TGTGCCAGCAGCCCCCTTATGAACACTGAAGCTTTCTTT.

This chain uses TRBV27 with TRBJ2-5, with a possible D match to TRBD1 (5 bases). CDR3 length equals 13 residues. Germline loops: CDR1 MNHEY, CDR2 SMNVEV (reference sequence). With 6 bases removed from V and 5 bases from J, the gap between germline ends came to 13 bases. CDR3 DNA: TGTGCCAGCAGGGAAGGGGTTTTGGAGACCCAGTACTTC. It codes for CASREGVLETQYF.

This clone was observed a single time. This chain joins TRBV5-1 and TRBJ2-2, with D possibly TRBD1 on 6 matching bases. CDR1 and CDR2 from the germline V gene are SGHRS and YFSETQ. This CDR3 is 15 amino acids long. Trimming left V 3 bases short and J 7 bases short, with 16 bases between. The CDR3 loop reads CASSSTPGEIGELFF. Written as DNA, the CDR3 is TGCGCCAGCAGCTCCACTCCAGGGGAGATCGGGGAGCTGTTTTTT.

The rearrangement links TRBV14 to TRBJ1-2, with TRBD1 as a possible D gene (5 bases). The CDR3 runs to 14 residues. Germline V gene sequence: CDR1 SGHDN, CDR2 FVKESK. Trimming removed 4 bases from V and 5 bases from J, with 14 bases in between. The DNA for the CDR3 is TGTGCCAGCAGCCCCCAGGGCGGGATATATGGCTACACCTTC. Encoded protein: CASSPQGGIYGYTF.

Only one count was recorded for this clone. The V and J genes are TRBV30 and TRBJ1-5; no reliable D call. The CDR3 consists of 16 residues. V gave up 2 bases and J gave up 5 bases, with 19 bases separating them. Germline V CDR1 and CDR2: GTSNPN, SVGIG (reference sequence). CDR3: CAWSRRGPRTHQPQHF. CDR3 sequence (DNA): TGTGCCTGGAGTAGAAGAGGCCCCAGGACTCATCAGCCCCAGCATTTT. The full variable domain, rest sourced from reference TRBV30 and TRBJ1-5, is SQTIHQWPATLVQPVGSPLSLECTVEGTSNPNLYWYRQAAGRGLQLLFYSVGIGQISSEVPQNLSASRPQDRQFILSSKKLLLSDSGFYLCAWSRRGPRTHQPQHFGDGTRLSIL.

The chain uses TRBV5-5 and TRBJ2-1; weak D call: TRBD2 (5 bases). Germline V CDR1 and CDR2: SGHKS, YYEKEE (reference sequence). V gave up 3 bases and J gave up 6 bases, with 16 bases separating them. This CDR3 has 15 residues. CDR3 DNA sequence: TGTGCCAGCAGCTGGACTCCTGCTGGGGTCAATGAGCAGTTCTTC. Its translation is CASSWTPAGVNEQFF.

This clone was seen a few times. The gene calls are TRBV5-4 and TRBJ2-2, with 13 bases that match TRBD2. Germline trimming cut 5 bases from V and 3 bases from J; bases unmatched to any gene: 4. Germline-derived CDR1 and CDR2 are SGHNT and YYREEE (reference sequence). The CDR3 length is 16 residues. CDR3 protein: CASRKLAGGYTGELFF. CDR3 sequence (DNA): TGTGCCAGCAGAAAACTAGCGGGAGGGTACACCGGGGAGCTGTTTTTT.